This T cell receptor beta chain derives from a study of metastatic and nonmetastatic thyroid tumors. Study results and limitations: As reported, TCR beta diversity in blood and tumor was significantly higher in malignant thyroid tumors than in benign nodules.

Thyroid surgery was performed in patients who had received no treatment beforehand. Germline CDR1 SNHLY, CDR2 FYNNEI. The germline V and J ends were trimmed by 8 bases and 4 bases, with 17 bases remaining between them. This CDR3 is built from 14 residues. Authors' methods: CDR3 differences across clinicopathological groups were used to build a distant-metastasis classifier for papillary thyroid cancer. TCRdb reanalyzed the PCR reads with MiXCR. It is TCRdb's table, rather than the study itself, that gives the V and J calls and clone size. The sample records 65,000 or so clones, 4% to 4.5% being singletons. At least ten counts were recorded for this clone. What it binds is not known.

This receptor was obtained from a female donor with papillary thyroid cancer or a benign thyroid nodule (not recorded which). Some clones in this sample may be carry-over from other donors' samples. The chain has TRBV2 and TRBJ1-2; D is perhaps TRBD1 (6 bases). Sequencing was done on a sample of blood. DNA of the CDR3: TGTGCCAGCGTCAGTAGGGGGGGGTCCTATGGCTACACCTTC. Translated: CASVSRGGSYGYTF.